This entry describes one TCR beta chain. Method: immunoSEQ multiplex PCR; TCRdb's copy keeps in-frame clones and lacks some. The sample lists 700,000 to 750,000 clones; 70% to 90% were seen once. This CDR3 is built from 18 residues. The V and J ends lost 2 bases and 0 bases, in that order; junction bases with no gene match: 7. CDR1 and CDR2 from the germline V gene are LNHNV and YYDKDF (reference sequence). This sample is drawn from a study of shared T cell receptors in the human thymus. The same specimen was also included in a second study, on human thymus T cells. That report notes: Each of the donors was a healthy Finnish infant who was undergoing open corrective cardiac surgery for congenital heart defects. Thymus tissue was removed during corrective cardiac surgery. Blood and thymic repertoires both appeared biased in V and J gene usage. Unrelated individuals had highly overlapping thymic repertoires, as reported in related research.

The clonotype originates from a girl under three years old with a congenital heart defect. This chain links TRBV15 with TRBJ1-6; 7 bases are a match to TRBD1. The sequencing input was thymocytes. CDR3 nucleotide sequence: TGTGCCACCAGCAGACTGAGGGGGCAGAGCTCCTATAATTCACCCCTCCACTTT. Its translation: CATSRLRGQSSYNSPLHF.